This TCR beta chain was recorded in a study of CD8+ T cells in alopecia areata. This CDR3 is built from 15 residues. Germline CDR1 is SGHRS and CDR2 is YFSETQ. Trimming took off 3 bases at V and 3 bases at J, with 15 bases between the two ends. The sequencing template was cDNA reverse transcribed from extracted RNA. Measured with immunoSEQ multiplex PCR; TCRdb has only the in-frame clones, and not every one. The sample shows approximately 89,000 clones, 40% to 55% of them seen only once. This chain connects TRBV5-1 to TRBJ2-5; D remains ambiguous. The material sequenced was CD4+ T cells sorted from blood. The source is a human donor with alopecia areata. The CDR3 protein is CASSSRPGPKETQYF. CDR3 DNA sequence: TGCGCCAGCAGCTCCCGTCCGGGTCCCAAAGAGACCCAGTACTTC. The variable domain in full, completed from reference TRBV5-1 and TRBJ2-5, reads KAGVTQTPRYLIKTRGQQVTLSCSPISGHRSVSWYQQTPGQGLQFLFEYFSETQRNKGNFPGRFSGRQFSNSRSEMNVSTLELGDSALYLCASSSRPGPKETQYFGPGTRLLVL.